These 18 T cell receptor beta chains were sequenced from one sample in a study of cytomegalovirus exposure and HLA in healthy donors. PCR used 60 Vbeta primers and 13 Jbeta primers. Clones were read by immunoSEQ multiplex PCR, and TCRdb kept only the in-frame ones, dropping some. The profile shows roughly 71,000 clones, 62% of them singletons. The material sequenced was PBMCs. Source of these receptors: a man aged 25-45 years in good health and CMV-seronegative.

CDR3 residues: CASSLALRAEAFF. The CDR3 bases are TGTGCCAGCAGCTTAGCGCTGCGGGCAGAAGCTTTCTTT. The V and J genes are TRBV7-9 and TRBJ1-1, with unresolved D. Germline CDR1 SEHNR, CDR2 FQNEAQ (reference sequence). The V gene lost 0 bases and the J gene lost 8 bases, with 10 bases spanning the gap. The CDR3 sequence is 13 residues long.

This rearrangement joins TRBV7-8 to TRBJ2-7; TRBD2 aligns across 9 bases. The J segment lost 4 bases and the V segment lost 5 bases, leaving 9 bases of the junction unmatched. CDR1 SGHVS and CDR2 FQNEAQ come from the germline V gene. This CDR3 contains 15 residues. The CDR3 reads CASSPWSSGDYEQYF. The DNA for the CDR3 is TGTGCCAGCAGCCCGTGGTCTAGCGGGGATTACGAGCAGTACTTC.

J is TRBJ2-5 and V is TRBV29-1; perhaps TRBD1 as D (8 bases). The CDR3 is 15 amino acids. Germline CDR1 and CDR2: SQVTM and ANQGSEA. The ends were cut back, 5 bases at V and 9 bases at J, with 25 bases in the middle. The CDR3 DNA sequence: TGCAGCGTTCACTGGACAGGGAGGGATGAGAGGTCCCAGTACTTC. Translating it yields CSVHWTGRDERSQYF. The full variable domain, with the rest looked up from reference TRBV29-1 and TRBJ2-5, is SAVISQKPSRDICQRGTSLTIQCQVDSQVTMMFWYRQQPGQSLTLIATANQGSEATYESGFVIDKFPISRPNLTFSTLTVSNMSPEDSSIYLCSVHWTGRDERSQYFGPGTRLLVL.

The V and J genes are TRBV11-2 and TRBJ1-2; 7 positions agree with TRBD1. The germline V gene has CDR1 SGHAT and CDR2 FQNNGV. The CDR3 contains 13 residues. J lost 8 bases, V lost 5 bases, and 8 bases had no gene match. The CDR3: CASSADRFGGYTF. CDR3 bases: TGTGCCAGCAGCGCGGACAGGTTTGGAGGCTACACCTTC.

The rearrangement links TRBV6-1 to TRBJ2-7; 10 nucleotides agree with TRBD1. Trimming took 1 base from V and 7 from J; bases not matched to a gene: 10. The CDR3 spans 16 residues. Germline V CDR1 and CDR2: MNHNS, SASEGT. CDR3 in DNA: TGTGCCAGCAGTGAAGGTCCCGACAGGGGGCAATGGGAGCAGTACTTC. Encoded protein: CASSEGPDRGQWEQYF.

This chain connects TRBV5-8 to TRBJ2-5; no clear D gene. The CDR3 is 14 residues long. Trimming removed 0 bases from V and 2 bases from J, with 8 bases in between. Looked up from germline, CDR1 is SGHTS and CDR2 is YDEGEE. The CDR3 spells CASSLGTQQETQYF. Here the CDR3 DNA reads TGTGCCAGCAGCTTGGGCACGCAGCAAGAGACCCAGTACTTC. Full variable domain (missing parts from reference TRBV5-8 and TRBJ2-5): EAGVTQSPTHLIKTRGQQATLRCSPISGHTSVYWYQQALGLGLQFLLWYDEGEERNRGNFPPRFSGRQFPNYSSELNVNALELEDSALYLCASSLGTQQETQYFGPGTRLLVL.

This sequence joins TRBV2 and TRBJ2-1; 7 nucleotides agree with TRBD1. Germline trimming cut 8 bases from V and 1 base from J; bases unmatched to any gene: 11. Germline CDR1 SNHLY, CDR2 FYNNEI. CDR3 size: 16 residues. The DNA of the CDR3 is TGTGCCAGCGAGGGGACAGATAGGGGTTCCTACAATGAGCAGTTCTTC. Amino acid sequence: CASEGTDRGSYNEQFF.

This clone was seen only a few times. The CDR3 DNA follows: TGTGCCTGGAGTTCCCTTACGAACACCGGGGAGCTGTTTTTT. Its protein product is CAWSSLTNTGELFF. The rearrangement uses TRBV30 and TRBJ2-2; the D is unclear. Trimming took off 2 bases at V and 0 bases at J, with 7 bases between the two ends. CDR1 and CDR2 (germline): GTSNPN, SVGIG (reference sequence). This CDR3 has 14 amino acids.

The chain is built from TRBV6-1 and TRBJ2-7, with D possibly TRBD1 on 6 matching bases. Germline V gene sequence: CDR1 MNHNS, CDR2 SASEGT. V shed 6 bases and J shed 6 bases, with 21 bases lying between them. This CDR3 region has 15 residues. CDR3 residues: CASRLNRVSSFEQYF. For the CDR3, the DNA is TGTGCCAGCAGGCTAAACAGGGTCAGCTCGTTCGAGCAGTACTTC.

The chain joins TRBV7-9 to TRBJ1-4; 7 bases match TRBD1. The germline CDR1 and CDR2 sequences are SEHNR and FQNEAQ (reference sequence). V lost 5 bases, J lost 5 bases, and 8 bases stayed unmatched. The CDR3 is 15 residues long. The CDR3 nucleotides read TGTGCCAGCAGCCCTACCGGGACAGTCAATGAAAAACTGTTTTTT. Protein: CASSPTGTVNEKLFF. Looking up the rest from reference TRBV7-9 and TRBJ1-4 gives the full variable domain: DTGVSQNPRHKITKRGQNVTFRCDPISEHNRLYWYRQTLGQGPEFLTYFQNEAQLEKSRLLSDRFSAERPKGSFSTLEIQRTEQGDSAMYLCASSPTGTVNEKLFFGSGTQLSVL.

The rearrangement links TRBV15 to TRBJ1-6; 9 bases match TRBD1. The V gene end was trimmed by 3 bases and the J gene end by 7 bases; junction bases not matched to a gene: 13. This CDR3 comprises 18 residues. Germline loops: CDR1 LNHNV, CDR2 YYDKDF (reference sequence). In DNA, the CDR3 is TGTGCCACCAGCAGGGGTTCCGGGACAGGGATTAGAAATTCACCCCTCCACTTT. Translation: CATSRGSGTGIRNSPLHF.

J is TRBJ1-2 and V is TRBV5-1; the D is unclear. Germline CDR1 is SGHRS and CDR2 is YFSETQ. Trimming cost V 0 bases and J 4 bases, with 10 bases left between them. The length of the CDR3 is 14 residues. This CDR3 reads CASSLEPGAYGYTF. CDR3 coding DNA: TGCGCCAGCAGCTTGGAGCCGGGAGCCTATGGCTACACCTTC.

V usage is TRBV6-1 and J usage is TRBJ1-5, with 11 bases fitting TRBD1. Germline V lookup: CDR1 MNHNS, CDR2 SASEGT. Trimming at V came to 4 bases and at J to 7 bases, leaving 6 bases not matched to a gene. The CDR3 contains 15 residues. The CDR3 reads CASSGRDRGEQPQHF. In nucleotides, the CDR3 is TGTGCCAGCAGTGGCCGGGACAGGGGGGAACAGCCCCAGCATTTT.

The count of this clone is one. The CDR3 DNA follows: TGTGCCTGGAGTGCGGGGACTAGCGGGGAGACCCAGTACTTC. Translation: CAWSAGTSGETQYF. The gene calls are TRBV30 and TRBJ2-5; TRBD2 matches at 12 bases. The germline CDR1 and CDR2 sequences are GTSNPN and SVGIG (reference sequence). With V trimmed by 1 base and J by 5 bases, 2 bases remained unmatched. This CDR3 is 14 amino acids long.

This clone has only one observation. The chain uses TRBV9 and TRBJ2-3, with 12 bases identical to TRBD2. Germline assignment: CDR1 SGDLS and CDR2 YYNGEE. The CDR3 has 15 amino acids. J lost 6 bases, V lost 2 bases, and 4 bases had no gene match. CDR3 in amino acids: CASSVSSGGADTQYF. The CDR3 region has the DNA TGTGCCAGCAGCGTCTCTAGCGGGGGGGCCGATACGCAGTATTTT. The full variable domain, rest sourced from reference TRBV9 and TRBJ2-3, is DSGVTQTPKHLITATGQRVTLRCSPRSGDLSVYWYQQSLDQGLQFLIQYYNGEERAKGNILERFSAQQFPDLHSELNLSSLELGDSALYFCASSVSSGGADTQYFGPGTRLTVL.

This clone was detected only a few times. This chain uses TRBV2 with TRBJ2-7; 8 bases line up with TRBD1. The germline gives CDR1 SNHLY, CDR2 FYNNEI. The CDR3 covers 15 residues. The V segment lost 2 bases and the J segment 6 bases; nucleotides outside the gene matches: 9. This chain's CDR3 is CASSELGQGVTEQYF. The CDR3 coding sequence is TGTGCCAGCAGTGAATTAGGACAGGGAGTTACCGAGCAGTACTTC.

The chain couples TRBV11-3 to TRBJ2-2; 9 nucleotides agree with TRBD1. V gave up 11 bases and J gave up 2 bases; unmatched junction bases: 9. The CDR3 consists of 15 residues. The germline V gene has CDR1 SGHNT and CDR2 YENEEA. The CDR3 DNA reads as TGTGCCTGCCGACGGGGACAGGGAAACACCGGGGAGCTGTTTTTT. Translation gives CACRRGQGNTGELFF. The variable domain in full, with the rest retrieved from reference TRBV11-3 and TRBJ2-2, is EAGVVQSPRYKIIEKKQPVAFWCNPISGHNTLYWYLQNLGQGPELLIRYENEEAVDDSQLPKDRFSAERLKGVDSTLKIQPAELGDSAVYLCACRRGQGNTGELFFGEGSRLTVL.

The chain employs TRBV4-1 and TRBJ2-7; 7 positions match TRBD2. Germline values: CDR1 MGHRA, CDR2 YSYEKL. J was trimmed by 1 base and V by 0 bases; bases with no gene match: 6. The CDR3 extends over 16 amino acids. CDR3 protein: CASSQDWGGGSYEQYF. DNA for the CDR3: TGCGCCAGCAGCCAAGATTGGGGCGGGGGATCCTACGAGCAGTACTTC.